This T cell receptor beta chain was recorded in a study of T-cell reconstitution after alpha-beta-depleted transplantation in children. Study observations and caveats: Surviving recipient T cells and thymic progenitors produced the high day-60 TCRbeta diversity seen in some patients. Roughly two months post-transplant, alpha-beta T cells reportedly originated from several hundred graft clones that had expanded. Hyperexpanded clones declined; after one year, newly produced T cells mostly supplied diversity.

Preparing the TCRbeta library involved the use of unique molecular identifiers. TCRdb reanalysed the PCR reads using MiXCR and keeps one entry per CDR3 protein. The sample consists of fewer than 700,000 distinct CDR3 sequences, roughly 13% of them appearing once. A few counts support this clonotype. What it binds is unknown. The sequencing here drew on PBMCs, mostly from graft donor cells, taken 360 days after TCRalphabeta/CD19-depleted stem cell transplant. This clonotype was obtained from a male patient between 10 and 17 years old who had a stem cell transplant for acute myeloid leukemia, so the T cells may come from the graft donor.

The CDR3 bases are TGTGCCAGCAGTTTCCGGGACAGGGCACACGAGCAGTACTTC. Its translation: CASSFRDRAHEQYF. The gene calls are TRBV28 and TRBJ2-7; 9 bases match TRBD1. The CDR3 sequence is 14 residues long. Germline V gives CDR1 MDHEN, CDR2 SYDVKM. V was clipped by 3 bases and J by 5 bases; unmatched bases: 5.